The source of this T cell receptor beta chain is a study of T cell responses to AZD1222 COVID-19 vaccine. CDR3 size: 14 residues. V trimming: 6 bases; J trimming: 5 bases; junction bases outside the gene matches: 6. Germline CDR1 reads MNHEY; CDR2 reads SMNVEV (reference sequence). Libraries were prepared by immunoSEQ multiplex PCR; TCRdb keeps only in-frame clonotypes and omits some of them. The sample shows 90,000 to 130,000 clones, 84% of them seen only once. The receptor was derived from an adult in good health. The sequencing here drew on peripheral blood, taken on day 0 of AZD1222 vaccination. This rearrangement joins TRBV27 to TRBJ1-2; 10 nucleotides agree with TRBD1. The CDR3 DNA follows: TGTGCCAGCAGACCCCGGGACAGGGGTTATGGCTACACCTTC. It yields the protein CASRPRDRGYGYTF.